Below are 23 T cell receptor beta chains sequenced from a single sample in a study of blood T cell repertoires in COVID-19. Only in-frame clones appear in the TCRdb table, and some are missing; sequencing was by immunoSEQ multiplex PCR. The table lists approximately 190,000 clones, around nine tenths of them singletons. The material sequenced was peripheral blood. Receptors were obtained from a middle-aged man with active or convalescent COVID-19.

This chain uses TRBV5-8 with TRBJ2-7, with a tentative D call TRBD2 (5 bases). From germline, CDR1 is SGHTS and CDR2 YDEGEE. V was shortened by 2 bases and J by 0 bases, with 9 bases between the two germline ends. The CDR3 is made up of 14 amino acids. The DNA for the CDR3 is TGTGCCAGCAGCTTTGAGGGAAGCTCCTACGAGCAGTACTTC. Its protein product is CASSFEGSSYEQYF.

V is TRBV28 and J is TRBJ2-5; D possibly corresponds to TRBD1 (6 bases). CDR1 is MDHEN and CDR2 is SYDVKM in the germline V gene. The CDR3 spans 15 residues. V was cut by 4 bases and J by 0 bases, with 12 bases left in between. The CDR3 nucleotides read TGTGCCAGCAGTTCGGGGACACAGTACCAAGAGACCCAGTACTTC. Translation: CASSSGTQYQETQYF.

This chain joins TRBV19 and TRBJ1-1; no firm D call. Germline V gives CDR1 LNHDA, CDR2 SQIVND (reference sequence). The CDR3 runs to 12 residues. V lost 7 bases and J lost 4, with 10 bases in between. The CDR3 nucleotides are TGTGCCAGTACAGGTTACGCCACTGAAGCTTTCTTT. Protein: CASTGYATEAFF.

The chain combines TRBV15 with TRBJ2-1, with TRBD2 matching over 14 bases. After removal of 0 bases from V and 10 bases from J, the junction contained 2 bases not matched to a gene. CDR3 length equals 15 residues. Germline values: CDR1 LNHNV, CDR2 YYDKDF (reference sequence). The chain's CDR3 is CATSRDRTSGREQFF. The CDR3 coding sequence is TGTGCCACCAGCAGAGACCGGACTAGCGGGAGGGAGCAGTTCTTC.

The CDR3 region is CASTNRDRSNTGELFF. As DNA, the CDR3 is TGTGCCAGCACCAACCGGGACAGATCGAACACCGGGGAGCTGTTTTTT. The gene calls are TRBV11-2 and TRBJ2-2; 7 bases align to TRBD1. The length of the CDR3 is 16 residues. The ends lost 7 bases at V and 0 bases at J; junction bases unmatched: 8. Germline CDR1 is SGHAT and CDR2 is FQNNGV.

The V gene is TRBV6-2 or TRBV6-3, the J gene TRBJ1-4; D gene ambiguous. V gave up 2 bases and J gave up 0 bases, with 13 bases separating them. The germline V gene has CDR1 MNHEY and CDR2 SVGEGT. The CDR3 totals 17 residues. The CDR3 nucleotides read TGTGCCAGCAGTTACCCGGACTATATCTCAACTAATGAAAAACTGTTTTTT. Translation: CASSYPDYISTNEKLFF.

V usage is TRBV6-4 and J usage is TRBJ2-3; TRBD2 matches at 12 bases. The ends lost 0 bases at V and 6 bases at J; junction bases unmatched: 4. The CDR3 totals 16 residues. The V gene's germline CDR1 is MRHNA and CDR2 SNTAGT. CDR3 coding DNA: TGTGCCAGCAGTGACTCCGGGCTAGCGGGGGGGGATACGCAGTATTTT. It is translated as CASSDSGLAGGDTQYF.

V is TRBV6-2 or TRBV6-3 and J is TRBJ2-1; no definite D call. The length of the CDR3 is 14 residues. Germline V CDR1 and CDR2: MNHEY, SVGEGT. The V end lost 2 bases, the J end lost 14 bases, and 19 bases lay between the germline ends. CDR3 loop: CASSYSSGPVGKFF. CDR3 DNA sequence: TGTGCCAGCAGTTACAGTTCAGGCCCAGTCGGCAAGTTCTTC.

V usage is TRBV5-1 and J usage is TRBJ2-7, with TRBD2 matching 8 bases. Germline CDR1 is SGHRS and CDR2 is YFSETQ. The CDR3 runs to 15 residues. The junction had 6 bases not matched to a gene; V was cut back by 4 bases and J by 0 bases. This CDR3 reads CASSPDGRGSYEQYF. The CDR3 bases are TGCGCCAGCAGCCCGGACGGGAGGGGCTCCTACGAGCAGTACTTC.

This sequence joins TRBV7-8 and TRBJ1-1, with a possible D match to TRBD1 (5 bases). CDR1 and CDR2 (germline): SGHVS, FQNEAQ. This CDR3 spans 13 amino acids. Trimming removed 1 base at V and 8 bases at J, with 11 bases between. In DNA, the CDR3 is TGTGCCAGCAGCTTAGGGACAATGGTGGAAGCTTTCTTT. Its protein is CASSLGTMVEAFF.

This rearrangement joins TRBV6-4 to TRBJ1-5, with no clear D. Per germline, CDR1 MRHNA and CDR2 SNTAGT. The CDR3 has 17 residues. Between the trimmed V and J ends, which lost 2 bases and 2 bases, there was a span of 16 bases. CDR3 residues: CASSDPCGFSGNQPQHF. In DNA, the CDR3 is TGTGCCAGCAGTGACCCTTGCGGGTTTTCTGGCAATCAGCCCCAGCATTTT.

The chain is built from TRBV19 and TRBJ1-5; the match to TRBD1 covers 8 bases. Germline-derived CDR1 and CDR2 are LNHDA and SQIVND (reference sequence). The CDR3 totals 17 residues. With V trimmed by 3 bases and J by 2 bases, 9 bases remained unmatched. The chain's CDR3 is CASSILSGGVGNQPQHF. CDR3 nucleotide sequence: TGTGCCAGTAGTATCCTCTCAGGGGGCGTTGGCAATCAGCCCCAGCATTTT.

V and J are TRBV5-1 and TRBJ2-7; 8 positions agree with TRBD1. The ends lost 3 bases at V and 2 bases at J; junction bases unmatched: 4. Looked up from germline, CDR1 is SGHRS and CDR2 is YFSETQ. The length of the CDR3 is 14 residues. The CDR3 DNA reads TGCGCCAGCAGCTATTCCAGGGGGCCCTACGAGCAGTACTTC. The encoded protein is CASSYSRGPYEQYF. The full variable domain, completed using reference TRBV5-1 and TRBJ2-7, is KAGVTQTPRYLIKTRGQQVTLSCSPISGHRSVSWYQQTPGQGLQFLFEYFSETQRNKGNFPGRFSGRQFSNSRSEMNVSTLELGDSALYLCASSYSRGPYEQYFGPGTRLTVT.

The CDR3 sequence: CASSQPGLVETQYF. The CDR3 nucleotides read TGTGCCAGCAGCCAACCGGGACTAGTAGAGACCCAGTACTTC. The V and J genes are TRBV4-2 and TRBJ2-5; TRBD2 aligns across 8 bases. Trimming removed 2 bases from V and 4 bases from J; junction bases left unmatched: 3. The CDR3 extends over 14 amino acids. Looked up from germline, CDR1 is LGHNA and CDR2 is YNFKEQ.

The chain links TRBV10-2 to TRBJ1-1; possible D gene TRBD1, 6 bases. Germline V gene lookup returns CDR1 WSHSY and CDR2 SAAADI. The CDR3 totals 13 residues. V gave up 8 bases and J gave up 8 bases, with 18 bases separating them. The CDR3 DNA sequence: TGCGCCAGCTCATCGGACAGAAGCTTAGAAGCTTTCTTT. Translating gives CASSSDRSLEAFF.

The genes are TRBV2 and TRBJ1-2, with TRBD1 matching over 7 bases. Trimming at V came to 4 bases and at J to 6 bases, leaving 8 bases not matched to a gene. Germline values: CDR1 SNHLY, CDR2 FYNNEI. The CDR3 has 14 amino acids. DNA of the CDR3: TGTGCCAGCAGTGTAGAGGGGGCGCGTGATGGCTACACCTTC. This codes for CASSVEGARDGYTF.

The rearrangement joins TRBV19 to TRBJ1-2, with D possibly being TRBD1 (6 bases). The CDR3 consists of 16 residues. The germline V gene has CDR1 LNHDA and CDR2 SQIVND (reference sequence). With 0 bases removed from V and 3 bases from J, the gap between germline ends came to 14 bases. DNA of the CDR3: TGTGCCAGTAGTATAGATCTAGCAGGGGCGGACTATGGCTACACCTTC. This codes for CASSIDLAGADYGYTF.

The chain combines TRBV18 with TRBJ2-7; 11 bases line up with TRBD1. Germline V CDR1 and CDR2: KGHSH, LQKENI. The CDR3 sequence is 14 residues long. V trimming: 3 bases; J trimming: 5 bases; junction bases outside the gene matches: 3. CDR3 in amino acids: CASSPLGQGDEQYF. CDR3 bases: TGTGCCAGCTCACCGCTGGGACAGGGGGACGAGCAGTACTTC.

The rearrangement links TRBV7-9 to TRBJ2-2; unclear D gene. Germline values: CDR1 SEHNR, CDR2 FQNEAQ (reference sequence). V was clipped by 8 bases and J by 0 bases, with 7 bases between them. The CDR3 loop spans 13 amino acids. CDR3 coding DNA: TGTGCCAGCGGAAGCGCGAACACCGGGGAGCTGTTTTTT. It encodes CASGSANTGELFF.

The chain is built from TRBV6-2 or TRBV6-3 and TRBJ2-1, with 8 bases lining up with TRBD2. V was clipped by 5 bases and J by 4 bases; unmatched bases: 7. The CDR3 runs to 15 residues. CDR1 is MNHEY, CDR2 SVGEGT, per germline. The CDR3 spells CASSSSGEAYNEQFF. The DNA of the CDR3 is TGTGCCAGCAGTAGTAGCGGGGAGGCTTACAATGAGCAGTTCTTC.

The rearrangement links TRBV19 to TRBJ2-7; TRBD2 might be the D (6 bases). The CDR3 is 13 residues long. CDR1 is LNHDA, CDR2 SQIVND, per germline (reference sequence). Trimming shortened V by 2 bases and J by 6 bases, and 11 bases separated the two germline ends. The DNA of the CDR3 is TGTGCCAGTAGTATATCCCCTAGCGCCGAGCAGTACTTC. Amino acids: CASSISPSAEQYF.

On this clone: Other DNA sequences within the sample encode an identical CDR3. This rearrangement joins TRBV28 to TRBJ1-2; TRBD1 agrees at 10 bases. This CDR3 comprises 13 residues. The germline V gene encodes CDR1 MDHEN and CDR2 SYDVKM. V shed 6 bases, J shed 8 bases, and the junction held 6 bases outside the gene matches. The CDR3 sequence is CASSPGTGVGYTF. DNA of the CDR3: TGTGCCAGCAGCCCCGGGACAGGGGTCGGCTACACCTTC.

Remarks on this clone: Other DNA variants within this sample encode the same CDR3. The genes are TRBV18 and TRBJ2-7; tentative D call: TRBD1 (6 bases). Per the germline V gene, CDR1 is KGHSH and CDR2 is LQKENI. The V end lost 3 bases, the J end lost 3 bases, and 12 bases lay between the germline ends. The CDR3 is 14 residues long. CDR3 nucleotide sequence: TGTGCCAGCTCACCCGGTACAGGGAGCTACGAGCAGTACTTC. Protein product: CASSPGTGSYEQYF. Full variable domain (outside the CDR3, taken from reference TRBV18 and TRBJ2-7): NAGVMQNPRHLVRRRGQEARLRCSPMKGHSHVYWYRQLPEEGLKFMVYLQKENIIDESGMPKERFSAEFPKEGPSILRIQQVVRGDSAAYFCASSPGTGSYEQYFGPGTRLTVT.